This T cell receptor beta chain was captured by sequencing in a study of CD8+CD57+ T cells in acquired aplastic anemia. Genomic DNA acted as the template from which TCR beta VDJ combination and CDR3 sequence profiling were carried out. TCRdb reanalysed the reads using MiXCR and keeps one entry per CDR3 protein. This sample yields 130,000 or so distinct CDR3 sequences, of which 40% are seen a single time; over 2% belongs to the top ten. As for this clonotype: Relative to the germline gene, one junction end is altered; a read error may explain this.

The CDR3 sequence is 14 residues long. In germline, CDR1 is LNHDA, CDR2 SQIVND (reference sequence). For sequencing, patients were chosen who had shown expansion of CD8+CD57+ cells by flow cytometry. The TCR originated in a human donor with aplastic anemia. The chain has TRBV19 and TRBJ1-1, with 10 bases lining up with TRBD1. Source material: sorted CD4+, CD8+, or CD8+CD57+ T cells (not recorded which) from PBMCs. The CDR3 bases are TGTGCCAGTAGGGACAGGGGGGCGGACGCTGAAGCCTTCTTT. Translation gives CASRDRGADAEAFF.